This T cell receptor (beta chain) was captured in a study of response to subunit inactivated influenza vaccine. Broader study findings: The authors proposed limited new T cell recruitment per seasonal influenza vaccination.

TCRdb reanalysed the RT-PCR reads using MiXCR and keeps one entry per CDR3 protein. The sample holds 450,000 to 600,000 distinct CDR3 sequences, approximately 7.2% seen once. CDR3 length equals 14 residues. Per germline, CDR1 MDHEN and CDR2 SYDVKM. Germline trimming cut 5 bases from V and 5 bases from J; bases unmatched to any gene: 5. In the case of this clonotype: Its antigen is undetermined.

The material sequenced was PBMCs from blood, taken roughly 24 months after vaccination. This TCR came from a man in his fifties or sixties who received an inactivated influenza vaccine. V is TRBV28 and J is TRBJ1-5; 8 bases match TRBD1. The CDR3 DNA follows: TGTGCCAGCAGTACGACAGGGGTCGATCAGCCCCAGCATTTT. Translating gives CASSTTGVDQPQHF.